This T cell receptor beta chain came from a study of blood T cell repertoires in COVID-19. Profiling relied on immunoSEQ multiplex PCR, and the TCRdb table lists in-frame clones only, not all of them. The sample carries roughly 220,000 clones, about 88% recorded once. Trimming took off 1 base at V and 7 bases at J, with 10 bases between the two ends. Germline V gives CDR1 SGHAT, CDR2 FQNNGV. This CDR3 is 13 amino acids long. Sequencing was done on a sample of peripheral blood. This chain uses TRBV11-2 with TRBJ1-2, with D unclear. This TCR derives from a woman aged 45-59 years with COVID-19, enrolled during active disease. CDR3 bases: TGTGCCAGCAGCTTAGTGAGTCTAGGTGGCTACACCTTC. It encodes CASSLVSLGGYTF.